These T cell receptor beta chains were read from a single sample in a study of a mutant IDH1 vaccine in newly diagnosed glioma. Sequencing used immunoSEQ multiplex PCR; TCRdb keeps in-frame clones, though not all of them. The sample holds around 32,000 clones, roughly 77% seen once. These receptors' targets are unknown. The starting material was PBMCs, obtained from a glioma patient whose treatment included an IDH1 peptide vaccine. These receptors all come from a man in his forties with glioma. Some clones in this sample may be carry-over from other donors' samples. Each CDR3 is given with its conserved first and last residue. Expanded clones get a size class; other rows say once, few or many, or leave the size out.

cdr3_aa	clone_size	v_call	j_call
CASSPRSGDHGYTF	.	TRBV5-1	TRBJ1-2
CASSPLGTSYGYTF	.	TRBV4-1	TRBJ1-2
CASSFGQAEEGEQFF	.	TRBV5-6	TRBJ2-1
CASSLEGGYNEQFF	.	TRBV7-2	TRBJ2-1
CASSGGQGYSPLHF	.	TRBV5-6	TRBJ1-6
CASSDEAGVGEQYF	.	TRBV2	TRBJ2-7
CASSLVPGDSYGYTF	.	TRBV28	TRBJ1-2
CASSLDRRYEQYF	once	TRBV5-1	TRBJ2-7
CASSLEPSGVHEQYF	.	TRBV5-4	TRBJ2-7
CASSGDFGNTIYF	.	TRBV6-4	TRBJ1-3
CASSLEAGRAGNTIYF	.	TRBV5-1	TRBJ1-3
CASSFRPKLGEQYF	.	TRBV5-6	TRBJ2-7
CASSLGVVGQELDEQFF	.	TRBV7-9	TRBJ2-1
CASSEGTAREQYF	.	TRBV25-1	TRBJ2-7
CASSHLGSQETQYF	.	TRBV5-6	TRBJ2-5
CAWSVTGGWNQPQHF	.	TRBV30	TRBJ1-5
CASSLGLGRDQPQHF	.	TRBV5-6	TRBJ1-5
CASSHRGQETQYF	.	TRBV4-2	TRBJ2-5
CAWSWGADEQYF	.	TRBV30	TRBJ2-7
CASSPGNSPLHF	.	TRBV18	TRBJ1-6
CASSIAGSSSYNSPLHF	once	TRBV19	TRBJ1-6
CASSSSSNTEAFF	once	TRBV11-2	TRBJ1-1
CASSPGGWGETQYF	.	TRBV11-2	TRBJ2-5